The 4 T cell receptor beta chains listed next were all sequenced from one sample in a study of cytomegalovirus exposure and HLA in healthy donors. The study ran its PCR with 60 Vbeta and 13 Jbeta primers. The assay was immunoSEQ multiplex PCR, and TCRdb's table has in-frame clones only and misses some. The sample holds fewer than 200,000 clones; around 85% are singletons and the top ten take under 3%. Sequencing input: PBMCs. These receptors all stem from a male donor in good health and CMV-seronegative.

This sequence joins TRBV5-1 and TRBJ2-5, with 8 bases identical to TRBD1. Germline CDR1 SGHRS, CDR2 YFSETQ. V lost 2 bases to trimming and J lost 1 base; unmatched junction nucleotides: 1. The CDR3 consists of 14 residues. The CDR3 coding sequence is TGCGCCAGCAGCTTAGGACAGGGCCAAGAGACCCAGTACTTC. It yields the protein CASSLGQGQETQYF.

This clone showed up just once. V and J are TRBV30 and TRBJ1-5; D is perhaps TRBD1 (5 bases). The CDR3 totals 18 residues. V lost 5 bases, J lost 6 bases, and 29 bases lay in between. The germline CDR1 and CDR2 sequences are GTSNPN and SVGIG (reference sequence). CDR3 DNA sequence: TGTGCCTGGGGGGGGAGGGGTCGGGACGGAGGTAAAGGTCAGCCCCAGCATTTT. This gives the protein CAWGGRGRDGGKGQPQHF.

The J gene is TRBJ1-1, the V gene TRBV6-1, with 7 positions matching TRBD1. Losses at the gene ends were 6 bases for V and 5 bases for J; bases not matched to a gene: 9. CDR3 length: 14 residues. The germline V gene has CDR1 MNHNS and CDR2 SASEGT. DNA of the CDR3: TGTGCCAGCAGGGAGACAGGGCGGGGAACTGAAGCTTTCTTT. Translation: CASRETGRGTEAFF.

The genes are TRBV11-2 and TRBJ2-3, with 12 nucleotides matching TRBD2. V lost 3 bases and J lost 6; bases outside the gene matches: 4. CDR1 and CDR2 from the germline V gene are SGHAT and FQNNGV. The CDR3 runs 15 residues. For the CDR3, the DNA is TGTGCCAGCAGCTTCCTAGCGGGGGGGCCTGATACGCAGTATTTT. It is translated as CASSFLAGGPDTQYF.